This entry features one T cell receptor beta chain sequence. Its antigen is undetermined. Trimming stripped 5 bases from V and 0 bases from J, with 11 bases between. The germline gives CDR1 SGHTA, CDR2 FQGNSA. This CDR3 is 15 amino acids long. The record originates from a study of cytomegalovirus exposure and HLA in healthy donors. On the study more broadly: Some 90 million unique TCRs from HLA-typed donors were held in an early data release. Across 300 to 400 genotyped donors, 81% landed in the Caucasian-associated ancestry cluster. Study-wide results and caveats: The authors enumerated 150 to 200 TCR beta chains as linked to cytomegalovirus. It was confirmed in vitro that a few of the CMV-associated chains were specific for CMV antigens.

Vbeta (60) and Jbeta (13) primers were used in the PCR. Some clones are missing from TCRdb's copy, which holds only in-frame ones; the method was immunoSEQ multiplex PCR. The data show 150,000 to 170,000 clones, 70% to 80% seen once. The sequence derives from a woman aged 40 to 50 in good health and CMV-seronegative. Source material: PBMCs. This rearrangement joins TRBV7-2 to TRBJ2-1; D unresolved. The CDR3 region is CASSTYADSYNEQFF. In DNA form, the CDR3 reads TGTGCCAGCAGCACTTATGCGGACTCCTACAATGAGCAGTTCTTC.